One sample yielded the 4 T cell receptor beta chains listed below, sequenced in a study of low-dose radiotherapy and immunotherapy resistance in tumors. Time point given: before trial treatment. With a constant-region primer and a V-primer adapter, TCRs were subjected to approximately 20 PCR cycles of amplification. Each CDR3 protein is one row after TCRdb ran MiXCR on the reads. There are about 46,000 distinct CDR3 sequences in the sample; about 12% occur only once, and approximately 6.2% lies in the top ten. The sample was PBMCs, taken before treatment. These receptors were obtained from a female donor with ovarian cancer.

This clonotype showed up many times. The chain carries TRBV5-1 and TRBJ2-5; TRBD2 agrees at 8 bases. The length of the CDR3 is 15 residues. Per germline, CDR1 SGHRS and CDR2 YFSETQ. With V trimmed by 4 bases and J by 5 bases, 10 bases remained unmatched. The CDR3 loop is CASSPAGGAGETQYF. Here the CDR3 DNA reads TGCGCCAGCAGCCCCGCCGGGGGGGCGGGCGAGACCCAGTACTTC.

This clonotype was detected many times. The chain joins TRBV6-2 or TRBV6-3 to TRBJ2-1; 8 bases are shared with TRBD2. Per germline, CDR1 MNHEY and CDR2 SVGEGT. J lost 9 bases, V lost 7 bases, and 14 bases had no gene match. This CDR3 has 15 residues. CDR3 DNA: TGTGCCAGCATGAGGGAGGGACTAGGTCGTCCTGAGCAGTTCTTC. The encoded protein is CASMREGLGRPEQFF.

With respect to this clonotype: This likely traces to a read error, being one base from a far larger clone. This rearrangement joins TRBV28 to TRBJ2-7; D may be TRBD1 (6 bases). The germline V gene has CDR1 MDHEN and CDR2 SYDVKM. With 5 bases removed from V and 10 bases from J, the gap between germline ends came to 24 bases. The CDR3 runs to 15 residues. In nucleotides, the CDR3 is TGTGCCAGCAGTCCTAACCCCAGGGGCCGGCTCGATCAGTACTTC. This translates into CASSPNPRGRLDQYF.

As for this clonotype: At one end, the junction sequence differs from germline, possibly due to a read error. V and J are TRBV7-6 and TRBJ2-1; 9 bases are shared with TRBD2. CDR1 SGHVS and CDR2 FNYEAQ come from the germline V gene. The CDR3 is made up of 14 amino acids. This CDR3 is CASSIIAGDNEQFF. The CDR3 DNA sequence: TGTGCTAGCAGCATCATAGCGGGAGACAATGAGCAGTTCTTC.